This T cell receptor beta chain was documented in a study of blood T cell repertoires in COVID-19. Study details: There were acute and convalescent COVID-19 samples, and they came from the United States, Italy and Spain.

Here immunoSEQ multiplex PCR was the method, and the copy in TCRdb shows in-frame clones only, minus some. Of around 80,000 clones listed, 75% to 90% are singletons. Germline V gives CDR1 SGHDT, CDR2 YYEEEE. The CDR3 totals 15 residues. V lost 5 bases and J lost 1, with 16 bases in between. What was sequenced was peripheral blood. The origin of this receptor is a woman between 65 and 79 years old with acute or convalescent COVID-19. V gene TRBV5-6 combines with J gene TRBJ2-7; tentative D call: TRBD1 (7 bases). CDR3 in DNA: TGTGCCAGCAGGATTTATCCAGGGGGGTCCTACGAGCAGTACTTC. As protein: CASRIYPGGSYEQYF.